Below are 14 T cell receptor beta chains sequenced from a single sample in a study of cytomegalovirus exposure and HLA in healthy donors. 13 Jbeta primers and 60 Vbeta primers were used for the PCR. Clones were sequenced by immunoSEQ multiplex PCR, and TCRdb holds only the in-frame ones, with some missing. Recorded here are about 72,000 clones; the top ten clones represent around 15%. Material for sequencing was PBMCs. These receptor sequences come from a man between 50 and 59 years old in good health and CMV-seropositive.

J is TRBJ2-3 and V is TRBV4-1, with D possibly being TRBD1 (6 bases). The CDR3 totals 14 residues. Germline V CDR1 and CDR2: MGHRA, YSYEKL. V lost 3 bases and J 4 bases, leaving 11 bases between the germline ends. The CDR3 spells CASSHGQTSDTQYF. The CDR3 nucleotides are TGCGCCAGCAGCCACGGACAGACCTCAGATACGCAGTATTTT.

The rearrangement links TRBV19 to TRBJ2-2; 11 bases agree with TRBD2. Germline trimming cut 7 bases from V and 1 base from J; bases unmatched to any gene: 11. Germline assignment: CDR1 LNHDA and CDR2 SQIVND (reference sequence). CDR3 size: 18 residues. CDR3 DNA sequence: TGTGCCAGTACTCTTGGGCTAGCGGGAGGAAGGAACACCGGGGAGCTGTTTTTT. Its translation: CASTLGLAGGRNTGELFF.

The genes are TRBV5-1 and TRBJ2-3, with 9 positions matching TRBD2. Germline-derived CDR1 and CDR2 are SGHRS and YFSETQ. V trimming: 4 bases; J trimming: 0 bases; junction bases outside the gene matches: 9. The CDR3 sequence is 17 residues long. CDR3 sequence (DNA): TGCGCCAGCAGCCTACCGGGTAGCGGGGGAAGCACAGATACGCAGTATTTT. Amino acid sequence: CASSLPGSGGSTDTQYF.

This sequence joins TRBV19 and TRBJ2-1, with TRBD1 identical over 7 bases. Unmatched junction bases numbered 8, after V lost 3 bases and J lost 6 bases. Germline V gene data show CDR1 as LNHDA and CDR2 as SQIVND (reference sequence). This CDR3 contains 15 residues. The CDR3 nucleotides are TGTGCCAGTAGTATCGCGAACAGGGGTTTCAATGAGCAGTTCTTC. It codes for CASSIANRGFNEQFF. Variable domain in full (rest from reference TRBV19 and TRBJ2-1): DGGITQSPKYLFRKEGQNVTLSCEQNLNHDAMYWYRQDPGQGLRLIYYSQIVNDFQKGDIAEGYSVSREKKESFPLTVTSAQKNPTAFYLCASSIANRGFNEQFFGPGTRLTVL.

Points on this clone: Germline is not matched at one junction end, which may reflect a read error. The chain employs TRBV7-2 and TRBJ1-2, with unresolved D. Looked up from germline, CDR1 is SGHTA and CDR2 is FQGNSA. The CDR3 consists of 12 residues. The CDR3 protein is CASSPRGYGYIF. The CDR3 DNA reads TGTGCCAGCAGCCCCCGGGGATATGGCTACATCTTC.

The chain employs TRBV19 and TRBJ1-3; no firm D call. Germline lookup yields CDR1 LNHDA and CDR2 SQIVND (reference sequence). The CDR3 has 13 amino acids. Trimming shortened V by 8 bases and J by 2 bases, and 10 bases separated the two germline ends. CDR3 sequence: CASEASAGNTIYF. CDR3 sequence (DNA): TGTGCCAGTGAAGCGTCCGCTGGAAACACCATATATTTT.

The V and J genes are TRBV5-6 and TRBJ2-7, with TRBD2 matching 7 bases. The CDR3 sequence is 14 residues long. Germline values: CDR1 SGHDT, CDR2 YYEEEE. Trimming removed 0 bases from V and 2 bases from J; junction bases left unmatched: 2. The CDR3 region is CASSLEGLTYEQYF. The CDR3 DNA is TGTGCCAGCAGCTTGGAGGGACTAACCTACGAGCAGTACTTC.

The CDR3 loop reads CASRAGTSGYNEQFF. The CDR3 nucleotides read TGTGCCAGCAGAGCCGGGACTAGCGGTTACAATGAGCAGTTCTTC. V and J are TRBV6-1 and TRBJ2-1; TRBD2 agrees at 11 bases. V trimming: 6 bases; J trimming: 4 bases; junction bases outside the gene matches: 5. Germline V CDR1 and CDR2: MNHNS, SASEGT. This CDR3 has 15 amino acids.

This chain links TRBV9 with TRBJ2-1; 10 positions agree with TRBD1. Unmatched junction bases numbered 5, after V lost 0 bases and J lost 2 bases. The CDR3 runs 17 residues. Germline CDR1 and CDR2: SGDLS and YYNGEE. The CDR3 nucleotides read TGTGCCAGCAGCGTAGGGGGACAGGGGCCCGCCTACAATGAGCAGTTCTTC. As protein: CASSVGGQGPAYNEQFF.

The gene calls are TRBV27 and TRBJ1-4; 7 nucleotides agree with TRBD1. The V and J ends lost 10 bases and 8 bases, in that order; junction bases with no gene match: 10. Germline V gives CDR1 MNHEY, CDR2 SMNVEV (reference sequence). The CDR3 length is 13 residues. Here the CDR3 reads CATLDRASEKLFF. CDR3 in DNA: TGTGCCACCCTAGACAGGGCGAGCGAAAAACTGTTTTTT. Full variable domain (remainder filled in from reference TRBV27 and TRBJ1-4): EAQVTQNPRYLITVTGKKLTVTCSQNMNHEYMSWYRQDPGLGLRQIYYSMNVEVTDKGDVPEGYKVSRKEKRNFPLILESPSPNQTSLYFCATLDRASEKLFFGSGTQLSVL.

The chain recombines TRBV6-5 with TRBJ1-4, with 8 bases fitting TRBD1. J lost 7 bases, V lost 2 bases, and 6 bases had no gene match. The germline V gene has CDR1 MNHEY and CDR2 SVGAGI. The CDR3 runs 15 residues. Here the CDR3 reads CASSYMGQDFEKLFF. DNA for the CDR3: TGTGCCAGCAGTTACATGGGACAGGATTTTGAAAAACTGTTTTTT.

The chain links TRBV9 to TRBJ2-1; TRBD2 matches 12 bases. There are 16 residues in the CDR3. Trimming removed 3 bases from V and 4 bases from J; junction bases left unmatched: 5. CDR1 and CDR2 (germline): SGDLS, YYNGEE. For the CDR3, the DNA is TGTGCCAGCAGCGGACGACTAGCGGGAGATTACAATGAGCAGTTCTTC. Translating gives CASSGRLAGDYNEQFF.

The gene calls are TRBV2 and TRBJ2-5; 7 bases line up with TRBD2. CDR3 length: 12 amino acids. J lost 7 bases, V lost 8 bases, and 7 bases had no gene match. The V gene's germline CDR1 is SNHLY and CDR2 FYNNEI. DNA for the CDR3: TGTGCCAGCGAACCTCCGGGGGGGACCCAGTACTTC. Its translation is CASEPPGGTQYF.

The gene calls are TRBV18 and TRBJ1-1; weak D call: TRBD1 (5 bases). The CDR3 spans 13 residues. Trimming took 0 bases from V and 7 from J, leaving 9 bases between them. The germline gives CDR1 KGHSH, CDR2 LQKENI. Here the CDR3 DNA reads TGTGCCAGCTCACCACCAGGGGTGGGTGAAGCTTTCTTT. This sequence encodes CASSPPGVGEAFF.